Presented here are 19 T cell receptor beta chains from one specimen sequenced in a study of blood T cell repertoires in COVID-19 (dated by TCRdb to 2020 to 2021). The method was the immunoSEQ multiplex PCR assay. TCRdb limited this immuneACCESS table to in-frame rearrangements with V and J called. A share of clones is missing; checked studies link under half to unresolved V genes, and the rest is unexplained. Here the sample has approximately 190,000 clones; about 85% occur a single time. Jointly, the top ten make up about 20% of the sample. Sequences were obtained from peripheral blood. These receptor sequences come from a human donor in a cohort sampled during active COVID-19.

This clone has just one count. The rearrangement joins TRBV2 to TRBJ1-6, with D perhaps TRBD1 (5 bases). The V end lost 6 bases, the J end lost 8 bases, and 20 bases lay between the germline ends. Germline V gene sequence: CDR1 SNHLY, CDR2 FYNNEI. The CDR3 loop spans 16 amino acids. CDR3 amino acids: CASSGPYDRSYSPLHF. The DNA of the CDR3 is TGTGCCAGCAGCGGGCCCTATGACAGATCTTATTCACCCCTCCACTTT.

This chain uses TRBV3-1 (or the pseudogene TRBV3-2) with TRBJ1-2, with 8 bases aligning to TRBD1. V trimming: 2 bases; J trimming: 4 bases; junction bases outside the gene matches: 6. The V gene's germline CDR1 is LGHDT and CDR2 YNNKEL (reference sequence). CDR3 length equals 15 residues. The CDR3 region has the DNA TGTGCCAGCAGCCAACTAACGACAGGGGTCTATGGCTACACCTTC. Translation: CASSQLTTGVYGYTF.

The V call is TRBV21-1, the J call TRBJ1-3. TRBV21-1 is a pseudogene locus. This CDR3 is built from 17 residues. The CDR3 here is CASIRGRGSRSGNTIYF. In nucleotides, the CDR3 is TGTGCCAGCATACGCGGCCGCGGTTCTCGATCTGGAAACACCATATATTTT.

The chain recombines TRBV4-1 with TRBJ2-7, with a tentative D call TRBD1 (6 bases). V lost 2 bases and J 3 bases, leaving 8 bases between the germline ends. The germline gives CDR1 MGHRA, CDR2 YSYEKL. The CDR3 has 13 residues. In DNA, the CDR3 is TGCGCCAGCAGCCAACAACAGGGCTACGAGCAGTACTTC. Its translation: CASSQQQGYEQYF.

The V call is TRBV6-1, the J call TRBJ2-3, with a weak D call TRBD1 (6 bases). Per the germline V gene, CDR1 is MNHNS and CDR2 is SASEGT. This CDR3 contains 18 residues. The V end was cut by 1 base, the J end by 1 base, with 18 bases between. The CDR3 loop reads CASSEGTSQGSRTDTQYF. Here the CDR3 DNA reads TGTGCCAGCAGTGAAGGGACTTCACAGGGCTCACGCACAGATACGCAGTATTTT.

J is TRBJ2-2 and V is TRBV5-1; 9 bases match TRBD2. The CDR3 totals 15 residues. Germline-derived CDR1 and CDR2 are SGHRS and YFSETQ. The junction had 6 bases not matched to a gene; V was cut back by 4 bases and J by 5 bases. CDR3 nucleotide sequence: TGCGCCAGCAGCGAGGGACTAGCTAGGACCGGGGAGCTGTTTTTT. Translation gives CASSEGLARTGELFF.

The rearrangement joins TRBV12-3 or TRBV12-4 to TRBJ1-2; D may be TRBD1 (5 bases). There are 11 residues in the CDR3. V was cut by 5 bases and J by 13 bases, with 14 bases left in between. The CDR3 loop is CASSNDRGSTF. The CDR3 region has the DNA TGTGCCAGCAGTAACGATAGGGGTAGCACCTTC.

This clone was picked up a small number of times. The chain combines TRBV10-3 with TRBJ2-1; D gene ambiguous. In germline, CDR1 is ENHRY, CDR2 SYGVKD. V shed 10 bases and J shed 3 bases, with 16 bases lying between them. The CDR3 spans 14 residues. The CDR3 protein is CATIFSEVYNEQFF. The CDR3 DNA reads TGTGCCACGATCTTCAGTGAGGTCTACAATGAGCAGTTCTTC.

This chain links TRBV6-5 with TRBJ2-2; TRBD2 matches at 7 bases. CDR1 is MNHEY and CDR2 is SVGAGI in the germline V gene. The CDR3 has 16 residues. J was trimmed by 0 bases and V by 0 bases; bases with no gene match: 1. Written as DNA, the CDR3 is TGTGCCAGCAGTTACTCGGGGGGGGCGAACACCGGGGAGCTGTTTTTT. It specifies CASSYSGGANTGELFF.

This clone came up a few times. The chain is built from TRBV19 and TRBJ1-1; D not certain. V was cut by 6 bases and J by 1 base, with 9 bases left in between. The CDR3 contains 13 residues. In germline, CDR1 is LNHDA, CDR2 SQIVND (reference sequence). This CDR3 reads CASSYTANTEAFF. The CDR3 region has the DNA TGTGCCAGTAGCTACACAGCGAACACTGAAGCTTTCTTT.

The chain carries TRBV5-1 and TRBJ2-3, with D maybe TRBD2 (5 bases). Deletions cut 2 bases from V and 11 bases from J, with 9 bases between. This CDR3 has 11 residues. Germline CDR1 reads SGHRS; CDR2 reads YFSETQ. This CDR3 is CASSFGLMQYF. DNA of the CDR3: TGCGCCAGCAGCTTTGGACTGATGCAGTATTTT.

The chain has TRBV9 and TRBJ1-2; a weak D match, TRBD1 (5 bases). Trimming took off 0 bases at V and 7 bases at J, with 16 bases between the two ends. Germline V gene data show CDR1 as SGDLS and CDR2 as YYNGEE. The length of the CDR3 is 15 residues. The CDR3 loop reads CASSVAIIGQGGYTF. DNA for the CDR3: TGTGCCAGCAGCGTAGCTATAATTGGCCAGGGTGGCTACACCTTC.

The chain uses TRBV28 and TRBJ1-1; no clear D. V dropped 5 bases and J dropped 6 bases, with 7 bases sitting between them. CDR1 is MDHEN, CDR2 SYDVKM, per germline. This CDR3 contains 11 residues. The CDR3 sequence is CASSVQSEAFF. DNA of the CDR3: TGTGCCAGCAGTGTGCAGTCTGAAGCTTTCTTT.

This sequence joins TRBV5-1 and TRBJ1-3; 7 positions agree with TRBD1. CDR1 and CDR2 from the germline V gene are SGHRS and YFSETQ. The CDR3 has 15 amino acids. Losses at the gene ends were 5 bases for V and 3 bases for J; bases not matched to a gene: 8. The CDR3 DNA sequence: TGCGCCAGCAGATCTGAGGGGGCACTTGGAAACACCATATATTTT. Translated: CASRSEGALGNTIYF.

The chain carries TRBV27 and TRBJ1-6; D remains unclear. Trimming pared 2 bases from V and 9 bases from J, leaving 5 bases between. Per germline, CDR1 MNHEY and CDR2 SMNVEV (reference sequence). The CDR3 covers 12 residues. In DNA form, the CDR3 reads TGTGCCAGCAGTTTAGAGGGTTCACCCCTCCACTTT. Protein product: CASSLEGSPLHF.

The V and J genes are TRBV29-1 and TRBJ2-7; TRBD2 aligns across 7 bases. Germline values: CDR1 SQVTM, CDR2 ANQGSEA. The J segment lost 1 base and the V segment lost 5 bases, leaving 2 bases of the junction unmatched. The CDR3 runs to 12 residues. For the CDR3, the DNA is TGCAGCGTTAGCGGGAATTCCTACGAGCAGTACTTC. Translated, it gives CSVSGNSYEQYF.

The genes are TRBV9 and TRBJ1-1; no clear D. With 1 base removed from V and 3 bases from J, the gap between germline ends came to 10 bases. CDR1 and CDR2 (germline): SGDLS, YYNGEE. The CDR3 is made up of 14 amino acids. The CDR3 protein is CASSVRPRDTEAFF. CDR3 nucleotide sequence: TGTGCCAGCAGCGTACGACCTCGGGACACTGAAGCTTTCTTT.

The V and J genes are TRBV9 and TRBJ2-3, with D unclear. The CDR3 has 12 amino acids. Germline V gene lookup returns CDR1 SGDLS and CDR2 YYNGEE. V was shortened by 4 bases and J by 5 bases, with 8 bases between the two germline ends. Here the CDR3 DNA reads TGTGCCAGCAGCCTCACGGGAGATACGCAGTATTTT. Protein product: CASSLTGDTQYF. Based on the CDR3 plus reference TRBV9 and TRBJ2-3, the full variable domain is DSGVTQTPKHLITATGQRVTLRCSPRSGDLSVYWYQQSLDQGLQFLIQYYNGEERAKGNILERFSAQQFPDLHSELNLSSLELGDSALYFCASSLTGDTQYFGPGTRLTVL.

This rearrangement joins TRBV14 to TRBJ2-7; 9 bases line up with TRBD1. The V segment lost 1 base and the J segment 3 bases; nucleotides outside the gene matches: 4. CDR1 SGHDN and CDR2 FVKESK come from the germline V gene. The CDR3 is made up of 15 amino acids. The DNA of the CDR3 is TGTGCCAGCAGCCAAGGACAGGGGGACTTCTACGAGCAGTACTTC. Translation: CASSQGQGDFYEQYF.